The clone carrying this T cell receptor beta chain has more than one count but fewer than ten. This specimen belongs to a study of blood T cell repertoires in COVID-19. Study-wide background: Samples came from the United States, Italy and Spain, spanning acute and convalescent COVID-19.

In the authors' workflow: Researchers report that nucleated cell counts were estimated from reference gene primer amplification. Assay used: immunoSEQ multiplex PCR; TCRdb lists only in-frame clones, some missing. V, J and clone size derive from that table, while D and trimming were established from the DNA sequence. This sample yields some 130,000 clones, of which about 85% are seen a single time; roughly 4.5% belongs to the top ten. This CDR3 has 19 amino acids. V shed 2 bases, J shed 3 bases, and the junction held 15 bases outside the gene matches. Looked up from germline, CDR1 is SEHNR and CDR2 is FQNEAQ (reference sequence).

The chain links TRBV7-9 to TRBJ2-2; 7 bases are a match to TRBD2. This receptor was identified in a human donor in a cohort sampled during active COVID-19. Sequenced material: peripheral blood. CDR3: CASSLISFRGGSDTGELFF. CDR3 in DNA: TGTGCCAGCAGCTTAATTTCGTTTCGGGGCGGGAGTGACACCGGGGAGCTGTTTTTT.